The clone carrying this TCR beta chain has a count of ten or more. Its matching antigen is unknown. A junction boundary mismatches the germline segment, possibly from a read error. The study enrolled patients aged 18 to 65 with newly diagnosed hyperthyroidism of under 2 months' duration. At first hyperthyroidism diagnosis, before any ophthalmopathy symptoms, the blood sample was collected. This sample is drawn from a study of T cells in Graves' hyperthyroidism and ophthalmopathy. Regarding the study as a whole: Separation of ophthalmopathy from stable hyperthyroidism was achieved by a 13 V-J model. Most thyroid-expanded clonotypes above 0.001 were also found in blood.

Researchers took RNA transcripts and amplified the TCR beta CDR3 regions from them. When the TCR CDR3 underwent first-round RT-PCR, the HTBI primer set was used. MiXCR, applied by TCRdb to the multiplex PCR reads, yields one record per CDR3 protein. This table holds hundreds of thousands of distinct CDR3 sequences, roughly 14% found once. This TCR was recovered from a woman between 18 and 29 years old with Graves' hyperthyroidism that later progressed to Graves' ophthalmopathy. The sample was blood.

In DNA form, the CDR3 reads TGTGCTAGCAGCCATAACCGGGACAATGAGCAGTTCTTC. This sequence encodes CASSHNRDNEQFF. The J gene is TRBJ2-1, the V gene TRBV7-7; no clear D gene. The CDR3 spans 13 residues. Germline lookup yields CDR1 SSHAT and CDR2 FNYEAQ (reference sequence).